This T cell receptor (beta chain) was obtained from a study of CD8+ T cells in alopecia areata. This clone has a handful of counts. Its antigen is still unknown. A read error may produce the germline difference seen at one junction end. The treatment was: oral pan-JAK inhibitor, 5-10 mg twice daily. Germline CDR1 and CDR2: SQVTM and ANQGSEA. The CDR3 totals 12 residues. cDNA reverse transcribed from extracted RNA served as the sequencing template. Repertoires were generated with immunoSEQ multiplex PCR, while TCRdb's copy carries only in-frame clones and drops some. The sample has some 220,000 clones, about three fifths seen once. Overall study findings and caveats: Just one nonresponder means the tie between baseline CD8+ expansion and response stays uncertain. It was lesional scalp, especially alopecia totalis/universalis, that showed higher clonality than normal scalp. Unlike in mice, where it was clearer, TCR sharing across patients was less clear, possibly HLA-related.

The chain recombines TRBV29-1 with TRBJ1-1; possibly TRBD1 for D (6 bases). The clonotype originates from a human donor with alopecia areata. The sequencing here drew on CD4+ T cells sorted from blood, taken at week 4, from a patient treated with tofacitinib. The DNA for the CDR3 is TGCAGCGTTGAAGTTTGGGACACTGAAGCCTTCTTT. Translating gives CSVEVWDTEAFF.